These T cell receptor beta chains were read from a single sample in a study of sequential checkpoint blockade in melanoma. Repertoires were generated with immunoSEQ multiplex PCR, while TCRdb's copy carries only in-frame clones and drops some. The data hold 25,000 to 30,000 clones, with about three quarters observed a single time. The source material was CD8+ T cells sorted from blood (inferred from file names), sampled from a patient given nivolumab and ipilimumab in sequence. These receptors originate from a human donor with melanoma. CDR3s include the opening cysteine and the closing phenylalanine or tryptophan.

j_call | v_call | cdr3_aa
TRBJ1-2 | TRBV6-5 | CASSYSRGLDYGYTF
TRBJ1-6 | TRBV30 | CAWSVLQGNSPLHF
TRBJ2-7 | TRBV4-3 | CASSLVAGDPFDEQYF
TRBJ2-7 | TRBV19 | CASSMDSGGVDEQYF
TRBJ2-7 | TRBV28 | CASSLSQRGTYEQYF
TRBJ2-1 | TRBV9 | CASGPGTGVVEQFF
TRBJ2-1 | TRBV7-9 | CLAAGGPGNEQFF
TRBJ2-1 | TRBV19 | CASSKTQQGWGYNEQFF
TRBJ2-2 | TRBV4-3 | CASTPGAGGPNGELFF
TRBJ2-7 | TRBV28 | CASNNRDRVYEQYF
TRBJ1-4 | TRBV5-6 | CASSFQGGEKLFF
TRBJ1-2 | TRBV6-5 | CASSFRQSNYGYTF
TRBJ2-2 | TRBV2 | CASSVGRRNTGELFF
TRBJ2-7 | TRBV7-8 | CASIDRLDRVNEQYF
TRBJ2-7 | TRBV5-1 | CASSLWAGTVTHEQYF
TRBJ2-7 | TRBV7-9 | CASSLTGGEQYF
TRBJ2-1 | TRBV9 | CASSAGLLSYNEQFF
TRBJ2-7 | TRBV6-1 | CASSETGGHEQYF
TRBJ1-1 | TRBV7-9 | CASSVSKRTEAFF
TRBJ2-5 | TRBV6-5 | CASSWSGEVTQYF
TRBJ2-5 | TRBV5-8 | CASSLDQGNQETQYF
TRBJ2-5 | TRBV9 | CASSEGAGGLEETQYF
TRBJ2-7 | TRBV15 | CATSRDGSSYEQYF
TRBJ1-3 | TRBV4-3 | CASSQVYGSGNTIYF
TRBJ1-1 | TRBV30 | CAWTPGGIEAFF